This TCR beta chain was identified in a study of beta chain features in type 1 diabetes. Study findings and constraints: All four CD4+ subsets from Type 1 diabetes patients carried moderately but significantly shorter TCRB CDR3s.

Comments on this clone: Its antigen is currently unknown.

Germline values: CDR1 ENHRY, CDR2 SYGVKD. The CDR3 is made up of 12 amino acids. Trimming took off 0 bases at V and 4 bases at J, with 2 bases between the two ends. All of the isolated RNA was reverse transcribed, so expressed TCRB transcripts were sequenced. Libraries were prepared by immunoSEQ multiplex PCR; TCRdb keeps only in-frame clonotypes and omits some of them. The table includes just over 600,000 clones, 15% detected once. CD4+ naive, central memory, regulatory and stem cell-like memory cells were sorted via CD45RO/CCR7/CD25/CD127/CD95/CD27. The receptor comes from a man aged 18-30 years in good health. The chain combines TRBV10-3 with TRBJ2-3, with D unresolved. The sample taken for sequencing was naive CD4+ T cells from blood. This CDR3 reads CAISESSDTQYF. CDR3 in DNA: TGTGCCATCAGTGAGTCTTCAGATACGCAGTATTTT.